Described below is a single TCR beta chain sequence and its context. The data stem from a study of blood T cell repertoires in COVID-19. Study in general: The United States, Italy and Spain were the sources of the acute and convalescent COVID-19 samples. T cells, B-cell-depleted T cells, or PBMCs supplied cDNA or gDNA.

V trimming: 7 bases; J trimming: 4 bases; junction bases outside the gene matches: 21. This CDR3 has 19 amino acids. Germline lookup yields CDR1 MDHEN and CDR2 SYDVKM. Methods used by the authors: Amplification with reference gene primers provided the estimates of nucleated cell counts. Libraries were prepared by immunoSEQ multiplex PCR; TCRdb keeps only in-frame clonotypes and omits some of them. V, J and clone size were drawn from that table, and D and trimming were deduced from the DNA. The sample holds around 220,000 clones, around nine tenths seen once. This clonotype was sampled from a man between 18 and 29 years old with active or convalescent COVID-19. Sequenced sample: peripheral blood. The rearrangement uses TRBV28 and TRBJ1-5; the match to TRBD1 covers 8 bases. Written as DNA, the CDR3 is TGTGCCAGCACCCCAAAGACCCCGGACAGGGTTTTGGGGAATCAGCCCCAGCATTTT. It translates to CASTPKTPDRVLGNQPQHF.